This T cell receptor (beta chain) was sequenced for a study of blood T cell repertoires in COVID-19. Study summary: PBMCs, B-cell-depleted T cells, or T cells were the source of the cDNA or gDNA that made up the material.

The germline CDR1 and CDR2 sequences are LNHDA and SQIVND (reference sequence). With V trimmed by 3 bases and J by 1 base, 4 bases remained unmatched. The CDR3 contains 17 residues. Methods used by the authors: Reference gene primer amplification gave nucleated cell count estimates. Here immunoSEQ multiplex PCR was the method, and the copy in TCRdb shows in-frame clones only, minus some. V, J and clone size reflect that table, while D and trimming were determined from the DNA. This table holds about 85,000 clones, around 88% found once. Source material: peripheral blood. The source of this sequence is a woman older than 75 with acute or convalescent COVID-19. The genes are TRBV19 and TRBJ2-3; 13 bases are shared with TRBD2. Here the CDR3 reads CASSISGLAGGTDTQYF. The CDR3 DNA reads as TGTGCCAGTAGTATCTCCGGACTAGCGGGGGGCACAGATACGCAGTATTTT.